The sequence of this TCR beta chain was determined in a study of blood T cell repertoires in COVID-19. The repertoire was sequenced with immunoSEQ multiplex PCR; TCRdb's copy has only in-frame clones and lacks some. The profile shows more than 350,000 clones, roughly 90% of them singletons. Participant ages covered about 18 to 89 years across about two dozen US areas. Germline V CDR1 and CDR2: MDHEN, SYDVKM. The germline V and J ends were trimmed by 5 bases and 0 bases, with 7 bases remaining between them. CDR3 length: 13 amino acids. The chain carries TRBV28 and TRBJ1-1, with D unclear. This sequence was found in a woman aged 18 to 35 who had been exposed to COVID-19. Material: PBMCs or T cells enriched from blood (not recorded which). The CDR3 DNA reads as TGTGCCAGCAGTCCTCAGATGAACACTGAAGCTTTCTTT. It encodes CASSPQMNTEAFF.